Given below is one T cell receptor beta chain in context. Its antigen is not known. This sample was taken from a study of cytomegalovirus exposure and HLA in healthy donors. The study's findings and limits: One later analysis reportedly identified an Asian-associated ancestry cluster that showed fewer N-insertions than the roughly 700-donor mean.

A multiplex PCR was run with 60 Vbeta primers and 13 Jbeta primers. Original processing notes: Approximately 11 million of tens of millions of unique TCR beta chains were shared, per a later count. Measured with immunoSEQ multiplex PCR; TCRdb has only the in-frame clones, and not every one. V, J and clone size are taken as reported in that table, and D and trimming were inferred from the DNA itself. This sample's table reports around 140,000 clones. The V gene lost 3 bases and the J gene lost 2 bases, with 14 bases spanning the gap. Germline CDR1 reads KGHSH; CDR2 reads LQKENI. This CDR3 is 15 amino acids long.

The chain couples TRBV18 to TRBJ2-7; TRBD2 is a possible D gene (6 bases). Sequences were obtained from PBMCs. This TCR was recovered from a woman aged 35 to 49 in good health and CMV-seronegative. The CDR3 loop reads CASSPGGRGTYEQYF. In nucleotides, the CDR3 is TGTGCCAGCTCACCCGGGGGACGGGGAACCTACGAGCAGTACTTC.